This T cell receptor (beta chain) is from a study of cytomegalovirus exposure and HLA in healthy donors. This clone was seen once. Its antigen is not known. The CDR3 has 17 residues. Looked up from germline, CDR1 is SGHTA and CDR2 is FQGNSA. Trimming pared 1 base from V and 0 bases from J, leaving 10 bases between. The data were produced by immunoSEQ multiplex PCR, yet TCRdb's version contains in-frame clones alone and is incomplete. Of roughly 300,000 clones listed, about 90% were seen once; the top ten hold more than 0.9%. Study-wide results and limits: The study put 160 or so TCR beta chains on its list as cytomegalovirus-associated. Among the CMV-associated chains, a few were confirmed in vitro as specific for CMV antigens.

The chain joins TRBV7-2 to TRBJ1-6; D unresolved. The source of this sequence is a woman aged 25-40 years in good health and CMV-seropositive. The sequencing sample was made of PBMCs. The CDR3 DNA sequence: TGTGCCAGCAGCTTAGATGGTCTGAGCTCCTATAATTCACCCCTCCACTTT. Residues: CASSLDGLSSYNSPLHF.